The rows below give T cell receptor beta chains drawn from one sample of a study of blood T cells in healthy people across ages. MiXCR, run by TCRdb on the 5' RACE reads, gives a single entry per CDR3 protein. The data hold 700,000 to 950,000 distinct CDR3 sequences, with approximately 39% observed a single time. What was sequenced was blood. These receptors all stem from a woman aged 55-69 years in good health. Both conserved end residues are part of each CDR3. Fields, in order: clone size, D gene, V gene, J gene, CDR3 DNA, CDR3 protein. D genes are given only for firm matches. Where a row states a size, it is once, few, many or the class of an expanded clone; other rows omit it.

few	NA	TRBV20-1	TRBJ2-5	TGCAGTGCTGGAGGGGAAGAGACCCAGTACTTC	CSAGGEETQYF
NA	TRBD1	TRBV7-3	TRBJ2-5	TGTGCCAGCAGCTTGGCGGGACAGGGTTACAATGAGCAGTACTTC	CASSLAGQGYNEQYF
many	NA	TRBV29-1	TRBJ2-4	TGCAGCGTTGAGGCGACAAAAAACATTCAGTACTTC	CSVEATKNIQYF
NA	NA	TRBV7-9	TRBJ2-2	TGTGCCAGCAGCTTAGCTCAGGGGAACACCGGGGAGCTGTTTTTT	CASSLAQGNTGELFF
NA	TRBD1	TRBV3-1	TRBJ1-5	TGTGCCAGCAGCCCCGGGACAGGAGATAATCAGCCCCAGCATTTT	CASSPGTGDNQPQHF
NA	TRBD2	TRBV2	TRBJ2-3	TGTGCCAGCATGAGACTAGCGGGGGTCGGGAATACGCAGTATTTT	CASMRLAGVGNTQYF
NA	NA	TRBV15	TRBJ2-1	TGTGCCGCTTCCAGGGGTTACCACAATGAGCAGTTCTTC	CAASRGYHNEQFF
NA	NA	TRBV27	TRBJ2-6	TGTGCCAGCAGTTTATTGTCGGCTACTGGGGCCAACGTCCTGACTTTC	CASSLLSATGANVLTF
NA	NA	TRBV20-1	TRBJ2-4	TGCAGTGCTAGAGAGGGGATACTAGCCAAAAACATTCAGTACTTC	CSAREGILAKNIQYF
few	TRBD1	TRBV10-3	TRBJ1-1	TGTGCCATCACCCTGACAGGGGAAAACACTGAAGCTTTCTTT	CAITLTGENTEAFF
few	NA	TRBV7-2	TRBJ1-6	TGTGCCAGCAGCTTATACGGGGATTCACCCCTCCACTTT	CASSLYGDSPLHF
NA	TRBD1	TRBV7-9	TRBJ2-1	TGTGCCAGCAGCCTCCCGGGGACAGGGAGGGATGAGCAGTTCTTC	CASSLPGTGRDEQFF
NA	NA	TRBV29-1	TRBJ2-1	TGCAGCGCTGGATTGACGGGGGGCAGGGACAATGAGCAGTTCTTC	CSAGLTGGRDNEQFF
few	TRBD2	TRBV6-6	TRBJ2-5	TGTGCCAGCACTCGGACTAGCGGGATTGAAGAAGAGACCCAGTACTTC	CASTRTSGIEEETQYF
NA	NA	TRBV5-1	TRBJ2-5	TGCGCCAGCAGCACCGGGACCACGGACAATGAGCAGTACTTC	CASSTGTTDNEQYF
NA	TRBD1	TRBV28	TRBJ2-3	TGTGCCAGCAGTCCACAGGGGAGAAGCACAGATACGCAGTATTTT	CASSPQGRSTDTQYF
few	NA	TRBV12-3/TRBV12-4	TRBJ2-4	TGTGCCAGCCAATTAATAGGGGGTGAGCAGTACTTC	CASQLIGGEQYF
few	NA	TRBV12-3/TRBV12-4	TRBJ2-1	TGTGCCAGCATGAGGGGGCGGGAGGACGATGAGCAGTTCTTC	CASMRGREDDEQFF
NA	TRBD1	TRBV20-1	TRBJ2-4	TGCAGTGCTAGAGATATGCAGGGGGACATTCAGTACTTC	CSARDMQGDIQYF
NA	NA	TRBV25-1	TRBJ2-3	TGTGCCAGTGCCAGTTACACAGATACGCAGTATTTT	CASASYTDTQYF
many	NA	TRBV5-1	TRBJ2-1	TGCGCCAGCAGCTTGCGACCCAACAATGAGCAGTTCTTC	CASSLRPNNEQFF
NA	NA	TRBV6-5	TRBJ2-7	TGTGCCAGCAACAAACTATCATCCAGCGAGCAGTACTTC	CASNKLSSSEQYF
NA	NA	TRBV2	TRBJ1-1	TGTGCCAGCAGTGTCACCGGGATAAACACTGAAGCTTTCTTT	CASSVTGINTEAFF
NA	TRBD1	TRBV24-1	TRBJ1-5	TGTGCCACCAGTGACCGAGGACAGGCCGGGGATCAGCCCCAGCATTTT	CATSDRGQAGDQPQHF
NA	NA	TRBV5-1	TRBJ2-7	TGCGCCAGCAGCCCCAACACCTACGAGCAGTACTTC	CASSPNTYEQYF
few	TRBD1	TRBV12-3/TRBV12-4	TRBJ1-6	TGTGCCAGCAGTTTTACAGGGGGAAATTCACCCCTCCACTTT	CASSFTGGNSPLHF
once	NA	TRBV10-3	TRBJ2-5	TGTGCCATCAGTGACCCAAGTTATGAGACCCAGTACTTC	CAISDPSYETQYF
NA	TRBD2	TRBV28	TRBJ2-7	TGTGCCAGCAGTTTAGTACTAGCGGGAGACTACGAGCAGTACTTC	CASSLVLAGDYEQYF
NA	NA	TRBV7-9	TRBJ1-4	TGTGCCAGCAGCTTAAGCCCAGTAACAACTAATGAAAAACTGTTTTTT	CASSLSPVTTNEKLFF
NA	TRBD2	TRBV4-1	TRBJ2-5	TGCGCCAGCAGCCAAGGGCGGGGGATCCAAGAGACCCAGTGCTTC	CASSQGRGIQETQCF
NA	TRBD2	TRBV6-5	TRBJ2-5	TGTGCCAGCAGTTGGGGGGGGATCCAAGAGACCCAGTACTTC	CASSWGGIQETQYF
NA	NA	TRBV30	TRBJ2-7	TGTGCCTGGAGTGATTTAGACGACGAGCAGTACTTC	CAWSDLDDEQYF
NA	NA	TRBV20-1	TRBJ2-5	TGCAGTGCTTACGACTCCGGGAACCAAGAGACCCAGTACTTC	CSAYDSGNQETQYF
NA	NA	TRBV4-3	TRBJ2-1	TGCGCCAGCAGCCAAGATTCGACAGGATACAATGAGCAGTTCTTC	CASSQDSTGYNEQFF
NA	NA	TRBV4-2	TRBJ2-7	TGTGCCAGCAGCCAAGATGCAACCCCCTCCTACGAGCAGTACTTC	CASSQDATPSYEQYF
NA	NA	TRBV7-9	TRBJ1-2	TGTGCCAGCAGCTTAGCGCTGGTGGGGCACTATGGCTACACCTTC	CASSLALVGHYGYTF